These T cell receptor beta chains were read from a single sample in a study of shared clonotypes between healthy human individuals. TCRdb keeps only in-frame clones here, not all; method: immunoSEQ multiplex PCR. This sample has approximately 440,000 clones; approximately 71% occur once, and the top ten carry around 11%. The sample comprised PBMCs. Every receptor here comes from a woman aged 40 to 50 in good health. Some clones in this sample may be carry-over from other donors' samples. The CDR3 runs from the conserved cysteine through the conserved F or W. Fields, in order: V gene, J gene, CDR3 protein.

v_gene: TRBV27
j_gene: TRBJ1-2
CDR3aa: CASSLGRGGYTF

v_gene: TRBV9
j_gene: TRBJ2-2
CDR3aa: CASSSSGSSATGELFF

v_gene: TRBV5-1
j_gene: TRBJ1-5
CDR3aa: CASSLFGDSNQPQHF

v_gene: TRBV7-9
j_gene: TRBJ2-3
CDR3aa: CASSLGSGQGLTDTQYF

v_gene: TRBV7-2
j_gene: TRBJ2-7
CDR3aa: CASSPDPVSYEQYF

v_gene: TRBV6-5
j_gene: TRBJ1-5
CDR3aa: CASSYSRAKQPQHF

v_gene: TRBV4-1
j_gene: TRBJ2-1
CDR3aa: CASSLRRSNPYNEQFF

v_gene: TRBV30
j_gene: TRBJ2-1
CDR3aa: CAWSGAYNEQFF

v_gene: TRBV30
j_gene: TRBJ1-2
CDR3aa: CAQRDFGRDGYTF

v_gene: TRBV5-1
j_gene: TRBJ2-3
CDR3aa: CASSLEGGRGDTQYF

v_gene: TRBV18
j_gene: TRBJ2-7
CDR3aa: CASSPVSARLSEQYF

v_gene: TRBV6-6
j_gene: TRBJ2-7
CDR3aa: CASTGGDRGSEQYF

v_gene: TRBV9
j_gene: TRBJ1-4
CDR3aa: CASSPRGGGPSLGNEKLFF

v_gene: TRBV7-3
j_gene: TRBJ1-1
CDR3aa: CASSPHQNTEAFF

v_gene: TRBV14
j_gene: TRBJ1-1
CDR3aa: CASSQDQGQWNTEAFF

v_gene: TRBV10-2
j_gene: TRBJ2-1
CDR3aa: CASTTSGRATDDEQFF

v_gene: TRBV7-8
j_gene: TRBJ1-1
CDR3aa: CASSLGPGDMNTEAFF

v_gene: TRBV28
j_gene: TRBJ1-5
CDR3aa: CASSSPGGGGNQPQHF

v_gene: TRBV28
j_gene: TRBJ2-3
CDR3aa: CATQGLSQDTQYF

v_gene: TRBV10-3
j_gene: TRBJ2-7
CDR3aa: CAISRTGEGYEQYF

v_gene: TRBV19
j_gene: TRBJ2-2
CDR3aa: CASSMFGRRAGELFF

v_gene: TRBV6-1
j_gene: TRBJ1-2
CDR3aa: CASTRGVEGYYGYTF

v_gene: TRBV25-1
j_gene: TRBJ2-5
CDR3aa: CASSVRGKETQYF

v_gene: TRBV5-1
j_gene: TRBJ2-3
CDR3aa: CASSFGIGTDTQYF

v_gene: TRBV5-1
j_gene: TRBJ2-7
CDR3aa: CASSLVDSSYEQYF

v_gene: TRBV7-3
j_gene: TRBJ2-1
CDR3aa: CASSSDSNEQFF

v_gene: TRBV9
j_gene: TRBJ2-7
CDR3aa: CASSLGTGNYEQYF

v_gene: TRBV30
j_gene: TRBJ2-7
CDR3aa: CAWSTGSPYEQYF

v_gene: TRBV30
j_gene: TRBJ2-7
CDR3aa: CAWSWNKGEQYF

v_gene: TRBV9
j_gene: TRBJ1-4
CDR3aa: CASSAGGVFEKLFF

v_gene: TRBV30
j_gene: TRBJ1-1
CDR3aa: CAWGTGFTEAFF

v_gene: TRBV5-1
j_gene: TRBJ2-3
CDR3aa: CASRGGTSTDTQYF

v_gene: TRBV19
j_gene: TRBJ2-5
CDR3aa: CASSLRPQTGKETQYF

v_gene: TRBV9
j_gene: TRBJ2-2
CDR3aa: CASSELAGNTGELFF

v_gene: TRBV10-1
j_gene: TRBJ1-2
CDR3aa: CAKAPVGRGLMYYGYTF

v_gene: TRBV10-3
j_gene: TRBJ2-5
CDR3aa: CAISESDRGLKETQYF

v_gene: TRBV29-1
j_gene: TRBJ1-1
CDR3aa: CSVEPGGTEAFF

v_gene: TRBV4-1
j_gene: TRBJ1-1
CDR3aa: CASSSPGQGVNTEAFF

v_gene: TRBV10-3
j_gene: TRBJ2-2
CDR3aa: CAISESRSGSVTGELFF

v_gene: TRBV14
j_gene: TRBJ2-1
CDR3aa: CASRHQRESREQFF

v_gene: TRBV7-6
j_gene: TRBJ2-1
CDR3aa: CASSLGDHNEQFF

v_gene: TRBV5-1
j_gene: TRBJ1-1
CDR3aa: CASSGQGSYTEAFF

v_gene: TRBV28
j_gene: TRBJ1-2
CDR3aa: CASSSQGGVRGYTF

v_gene: TRBV19
j_gene: TRBJ1-2
CDR3aa: CATTRTLNYGYTF

v_gene: TRBV7-2
j_gene: TRBJ2-2
CDR3aa: CASVPGSTGELFF

v_gene: TRBV30
j_gene: TRBJ1-1
CDR3aa: CAWLREVYTEAFF

v_gene: TRBV2
j_gene: TRBJ2-3
CDR3aa: CASSELGQGSTDTQYF

v_gene: TRBV5-1
j_gene: TRBJ2-7
CDR3aa: CASSSEGSNEQYF

v_gene: TRBV15
j_gene: TRBJ1-5
CDR3aa: CATSRGPGGNQPQHF

v_gene: TRBV21-1
j_gene: TRBJ1-5
CDR3aa: CASPPFDRHSNQPQHF

v_gene: TRBV6-6
j_gene: TRBJ2-5
CDR3aa: CASSTSRETQYF

v_gene: TRBV6-1
j_gene: TRBJ2-7
CDR3aa: CASTQRRWNEQYF

v_gene: TRBV7-7
j_gene: TRBJ2-3
CDR3aa: CASSPDSGRRADTQYF